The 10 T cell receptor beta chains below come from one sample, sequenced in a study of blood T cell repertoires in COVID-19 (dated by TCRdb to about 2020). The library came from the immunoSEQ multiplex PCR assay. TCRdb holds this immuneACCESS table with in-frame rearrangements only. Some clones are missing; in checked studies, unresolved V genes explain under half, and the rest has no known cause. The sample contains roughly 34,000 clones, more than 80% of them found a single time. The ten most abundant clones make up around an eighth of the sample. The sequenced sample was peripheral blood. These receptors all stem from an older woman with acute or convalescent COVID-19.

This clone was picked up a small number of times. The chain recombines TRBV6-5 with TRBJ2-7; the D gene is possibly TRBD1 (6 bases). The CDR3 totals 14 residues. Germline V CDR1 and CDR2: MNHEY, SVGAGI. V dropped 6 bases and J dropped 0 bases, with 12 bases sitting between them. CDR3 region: CASRPDRYSYEQYF. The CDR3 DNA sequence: TGTGCCAGCAGGCCGGACAGATACTCCTACGAGCAGTACTTC.

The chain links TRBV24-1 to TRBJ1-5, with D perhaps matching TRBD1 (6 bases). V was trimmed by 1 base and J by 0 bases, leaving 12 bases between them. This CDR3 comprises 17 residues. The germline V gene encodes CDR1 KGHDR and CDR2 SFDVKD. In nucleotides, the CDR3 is TGTGCCACCAGTGATTTTGAGGACAGTGGTAGCAATCAGCCCCAGCATTTT. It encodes CATSDFEDSGSNQPQHF.

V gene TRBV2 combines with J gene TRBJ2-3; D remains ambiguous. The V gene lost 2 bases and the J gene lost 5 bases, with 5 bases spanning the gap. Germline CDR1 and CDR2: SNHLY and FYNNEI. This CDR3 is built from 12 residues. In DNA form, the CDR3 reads TGTGCCAGCAGTGAAATCCGAGATACGCAGTATTTT. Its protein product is CASSEIRDTQYF.

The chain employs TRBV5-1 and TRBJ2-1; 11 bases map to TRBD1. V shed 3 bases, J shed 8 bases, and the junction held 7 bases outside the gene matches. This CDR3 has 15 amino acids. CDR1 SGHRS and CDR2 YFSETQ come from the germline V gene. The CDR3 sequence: CASSWPGQGVYEQFF. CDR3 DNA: TGCGCCAGCAGCTGGCCGGGACAGGGGGTATATGAGCAGTTCTTC.

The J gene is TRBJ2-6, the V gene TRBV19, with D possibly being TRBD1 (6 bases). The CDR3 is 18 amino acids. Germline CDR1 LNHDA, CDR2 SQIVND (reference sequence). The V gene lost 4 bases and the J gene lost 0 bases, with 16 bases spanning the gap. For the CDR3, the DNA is TGTGCCAGTAGTAAGGGGCAGGGGTTGGGCTCTGGGGCCAACGTCCTGACTTTC. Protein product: CASSKGQGLGSGANVLTF.

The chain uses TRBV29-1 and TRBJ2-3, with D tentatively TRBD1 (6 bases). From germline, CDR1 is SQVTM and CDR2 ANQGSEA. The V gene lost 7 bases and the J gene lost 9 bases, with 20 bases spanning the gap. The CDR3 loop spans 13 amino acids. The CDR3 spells CSAQGISVGTQYF. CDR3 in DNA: TGCAGCGCCCAGGGGATTAGTGTAGGAACGCAGTATTTT.

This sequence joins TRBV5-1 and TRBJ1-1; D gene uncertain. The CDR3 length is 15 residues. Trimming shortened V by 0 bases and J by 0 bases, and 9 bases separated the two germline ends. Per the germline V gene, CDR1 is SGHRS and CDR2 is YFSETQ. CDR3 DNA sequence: TGCGCCAGCAGCTTGGCTGGGGAGATGAACACTGAAGCTTTCTTT. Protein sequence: CASSLAGEMNTEAFF. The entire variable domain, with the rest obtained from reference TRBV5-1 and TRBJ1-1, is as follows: KAGVTQTPRYLIKTRGQQVTLSCSPISGHRSVSWYQQTPGQGLQFLFEYFSETQRNKGNFPGRFSGRQFSNSRSEMNVSTLELGDSALYLCASSLAGEMNTEAFFGQGTRLTVV.

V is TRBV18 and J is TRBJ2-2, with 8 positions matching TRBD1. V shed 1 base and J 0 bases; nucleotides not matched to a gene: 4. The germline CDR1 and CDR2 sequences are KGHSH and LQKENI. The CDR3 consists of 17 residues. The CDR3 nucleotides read TGTGCCAGCTCACCACTTGGGACAGGACCGAACACCGGGGAGCTGTTTTTT. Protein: CASSPLGTGPNTGELFF.

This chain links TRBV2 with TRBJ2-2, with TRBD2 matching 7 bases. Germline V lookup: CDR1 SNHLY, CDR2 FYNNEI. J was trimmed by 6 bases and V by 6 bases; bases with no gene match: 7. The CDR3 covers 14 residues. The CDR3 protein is CASRGDYGPGELFF. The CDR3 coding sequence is TGTGCCAGCAGGGGGGACTACGGACCCGGGGAGCTGTTTTTT.

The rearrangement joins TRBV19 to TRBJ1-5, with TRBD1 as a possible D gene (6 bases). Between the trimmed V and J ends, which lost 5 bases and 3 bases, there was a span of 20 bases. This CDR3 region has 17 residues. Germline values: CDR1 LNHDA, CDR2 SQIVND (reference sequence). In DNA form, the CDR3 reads TGTGCCAGTAGTTTATATTGGGACCAGGGGAACAATCAGCCCCAGCATTTT. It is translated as CASSLYWDQGNNQPQHF.